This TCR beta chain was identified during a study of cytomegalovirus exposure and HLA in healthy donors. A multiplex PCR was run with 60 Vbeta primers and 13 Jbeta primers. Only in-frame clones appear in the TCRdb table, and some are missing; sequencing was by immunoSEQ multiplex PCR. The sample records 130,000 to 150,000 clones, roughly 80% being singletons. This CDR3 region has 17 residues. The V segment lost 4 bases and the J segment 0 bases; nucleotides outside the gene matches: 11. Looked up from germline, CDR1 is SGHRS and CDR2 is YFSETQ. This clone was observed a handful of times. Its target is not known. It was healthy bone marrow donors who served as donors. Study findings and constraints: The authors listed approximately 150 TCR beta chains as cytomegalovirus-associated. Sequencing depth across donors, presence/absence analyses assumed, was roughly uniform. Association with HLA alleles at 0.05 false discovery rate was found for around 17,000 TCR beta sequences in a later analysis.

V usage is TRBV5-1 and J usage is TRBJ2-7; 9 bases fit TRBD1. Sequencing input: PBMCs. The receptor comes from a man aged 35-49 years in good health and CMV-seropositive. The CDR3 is CASSPGQGFSPSYEQYF. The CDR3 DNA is TGCGCCAGCAGCCCGGGACAGGGTTTCTCGCCCTCCTACGAGCAGTACTTC.